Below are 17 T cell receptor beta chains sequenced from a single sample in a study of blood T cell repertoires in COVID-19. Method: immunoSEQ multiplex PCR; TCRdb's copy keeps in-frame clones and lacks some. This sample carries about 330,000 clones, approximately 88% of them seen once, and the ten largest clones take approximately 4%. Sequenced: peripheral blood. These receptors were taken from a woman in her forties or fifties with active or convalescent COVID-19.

Written as DNA, the CDR3 is TGTGCCAGCAGCCCTGGACAGGAGCTTATGAACACTGAAGCTTTCTTT. Amino acid sequence: CASSPGQELMNTEAFF. The chain carries TRBV7-9 and TRBJ1-1; 7 bases line up with TRBD1. Germline V gene data show CDR1 as SEHNR and CDR2 as FQNEAQ (reference sequence). This CDR3 comprises 16 residues. V gave up 5 bases and J gave up 0 bases; unmatched junction bases: 9.

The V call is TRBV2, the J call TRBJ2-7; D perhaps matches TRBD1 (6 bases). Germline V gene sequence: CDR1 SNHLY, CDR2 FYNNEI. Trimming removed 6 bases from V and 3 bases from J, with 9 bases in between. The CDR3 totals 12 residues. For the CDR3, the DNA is TGTGCCAGCAGGGACAGTTTCTACGAGCAGTACTTC. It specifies CASRDSFYEQYF.

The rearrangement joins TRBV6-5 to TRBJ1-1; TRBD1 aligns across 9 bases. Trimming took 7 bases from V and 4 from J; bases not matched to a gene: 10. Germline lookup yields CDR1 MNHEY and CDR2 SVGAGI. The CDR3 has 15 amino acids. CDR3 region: CASNRDRAYGTEAFF. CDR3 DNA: TGTGCCAGCAACCGGGACAGGGCCTACGGCACTGAAGCTTTCTTT.

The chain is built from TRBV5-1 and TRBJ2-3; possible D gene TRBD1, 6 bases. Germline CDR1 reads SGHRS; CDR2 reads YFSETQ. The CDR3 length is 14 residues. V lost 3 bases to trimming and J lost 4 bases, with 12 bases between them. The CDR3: CASSSTGLADTQYF. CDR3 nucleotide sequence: TGCGCCAGCAGCTCTACAGGGCTTGCAGATACGCAGTATTTT.

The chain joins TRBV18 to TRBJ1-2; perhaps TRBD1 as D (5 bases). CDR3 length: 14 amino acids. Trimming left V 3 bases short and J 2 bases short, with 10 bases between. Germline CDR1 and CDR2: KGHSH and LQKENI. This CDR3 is CASSPEAGNYGYTF. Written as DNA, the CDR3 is TGTGCCAGCTCACCTGAGGCAGGGAACTATGGCTACACCTTC.

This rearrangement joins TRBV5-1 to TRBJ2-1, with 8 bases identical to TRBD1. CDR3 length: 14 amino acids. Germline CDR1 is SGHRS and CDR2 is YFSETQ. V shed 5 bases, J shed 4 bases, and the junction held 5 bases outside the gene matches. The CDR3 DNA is TGCGCCAGCAGGTCGGGACAGGATTACAATGAGCAGTTCTTC. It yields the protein CASRSGQDYNEQFF.

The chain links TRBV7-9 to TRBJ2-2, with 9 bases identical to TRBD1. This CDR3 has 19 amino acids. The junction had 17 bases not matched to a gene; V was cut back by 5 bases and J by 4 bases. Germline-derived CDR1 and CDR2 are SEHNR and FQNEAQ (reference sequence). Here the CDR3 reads CASSPWDRVEGAGTGELFF. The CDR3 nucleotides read TGTGCCAGCAGCCCCTGGGACAGGGTAGAGGGAGCTGGCACCGGGGAGCTGTTTTTT.

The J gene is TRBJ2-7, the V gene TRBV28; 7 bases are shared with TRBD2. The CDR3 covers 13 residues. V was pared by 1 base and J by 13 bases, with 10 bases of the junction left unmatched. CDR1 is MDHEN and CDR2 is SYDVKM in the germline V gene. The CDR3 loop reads CASSLSWASGPYF. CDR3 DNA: TGTGCCAGCAGTTTATCTTGGGCTAGCGGTCCATACTTC.

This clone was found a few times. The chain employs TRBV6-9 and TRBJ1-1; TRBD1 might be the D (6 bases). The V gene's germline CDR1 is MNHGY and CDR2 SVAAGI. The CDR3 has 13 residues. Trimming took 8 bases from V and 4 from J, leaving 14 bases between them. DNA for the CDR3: TGTGCCAGCTACAGGGTTGCGGCCACTGAAGCTTTCTTT. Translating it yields CASYRVAATEAFF.

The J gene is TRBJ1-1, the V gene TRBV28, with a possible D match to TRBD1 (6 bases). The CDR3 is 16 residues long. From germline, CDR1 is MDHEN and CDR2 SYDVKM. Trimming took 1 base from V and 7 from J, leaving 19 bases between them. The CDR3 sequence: CASSLYGTPTQGEAFF. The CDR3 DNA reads TGTGCCAGCAGTTTATACGGGACACCAACTCAGGGTGAAGCTTTCTTT.

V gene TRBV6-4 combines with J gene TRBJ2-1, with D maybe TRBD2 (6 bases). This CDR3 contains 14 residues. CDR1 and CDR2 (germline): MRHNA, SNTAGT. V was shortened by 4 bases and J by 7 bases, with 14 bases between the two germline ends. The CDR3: CASSVGVAGNEQFF. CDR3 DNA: TGTGCCAGCAGTGTGGGAGTTGCGGGGAATGAGCAGTTCTTC.

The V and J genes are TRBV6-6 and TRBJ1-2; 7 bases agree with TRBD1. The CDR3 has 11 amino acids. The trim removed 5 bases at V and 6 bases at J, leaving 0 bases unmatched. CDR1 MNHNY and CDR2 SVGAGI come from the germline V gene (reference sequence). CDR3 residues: CASSDRDGYTF. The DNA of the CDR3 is TGTGCCAGCAGTGACAGGGATGGCTACACCTTC.

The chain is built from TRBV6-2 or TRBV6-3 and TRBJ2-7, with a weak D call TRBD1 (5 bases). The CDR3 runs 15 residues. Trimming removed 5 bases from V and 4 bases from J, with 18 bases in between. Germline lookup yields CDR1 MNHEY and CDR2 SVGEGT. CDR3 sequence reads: CASSPAFRVGYEQYF. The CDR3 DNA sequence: TGTGCCAGCAGTCCGGCCTTCAGGGTTGGTTACGAGCAGTACTTC.

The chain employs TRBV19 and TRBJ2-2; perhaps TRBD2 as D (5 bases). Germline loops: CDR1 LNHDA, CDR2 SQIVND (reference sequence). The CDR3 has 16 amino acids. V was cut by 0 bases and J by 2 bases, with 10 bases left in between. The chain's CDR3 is CASSIDPGYNTGELFF. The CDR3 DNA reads TGTGCCAGTAGTATAGATCCGGGGTACAACACCGGGGAGCTGTTTTTT. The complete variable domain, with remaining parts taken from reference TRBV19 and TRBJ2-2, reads DGGITQSPKYLFRKEGQNVTLSCEQNLNHDAMYWYRQDPGQGLRLIYYSQIVNDFQKGDIAEGYSVSREKKESFPLTVTSAQKNPTAFYLCASSIDPGYNTGELFFGEGSRLTVL.

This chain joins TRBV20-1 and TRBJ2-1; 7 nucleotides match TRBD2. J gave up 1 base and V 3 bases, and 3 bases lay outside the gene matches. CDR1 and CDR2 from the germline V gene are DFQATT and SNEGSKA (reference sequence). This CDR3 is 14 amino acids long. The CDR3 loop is CSASTGGSYNEQFF. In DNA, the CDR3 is TGCAGTGCTAGTACGGGAGGATCCTACAATGAGCAGTTCTTC.

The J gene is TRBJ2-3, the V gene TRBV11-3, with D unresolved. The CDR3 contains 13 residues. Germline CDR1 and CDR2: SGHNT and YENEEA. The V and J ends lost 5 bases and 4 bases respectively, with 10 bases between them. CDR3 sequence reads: CASSLGEADTQYF. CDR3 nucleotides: TGTGCCAGCAGCCTAGGCGAGGCAGATACGCAGTATTTT.

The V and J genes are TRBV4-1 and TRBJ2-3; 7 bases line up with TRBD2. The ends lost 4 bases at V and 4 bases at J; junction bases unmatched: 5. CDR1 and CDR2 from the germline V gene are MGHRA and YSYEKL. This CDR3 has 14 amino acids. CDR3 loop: CASSRRTSSDTQYF. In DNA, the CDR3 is TGCGCCAGCAGCCGTCGGACTAGTTCAGATACGCAGTATTTT.